The rows below give T cell receptor beta chains drawn from one sample of a study of cytomegalovirus exposure and HLA in healthy donors. Repertoires were generated with immunoSEQ multiplex PCR, while TCRdb's copy carries only in-frame clones and drops some. The data show more than 80,000 clones, about 72% seen once. Material: PBMCs. These receptor sequences come from a woman aged 60-75 years in good health and CMV-seropositive. Each CDR3 is given with its conserved first and last residue. D genes are given only for firm matches. Clone sizes are given selectively: once, few, many, or a class where the clone is expanded.

v_call	d_call	j_call	clone_size	cdr3_aa	cdr3_nt
TRBV14	NA	TRBJ2-6	few	CASSQARTGANVLTF	TGTGCCAGCAGCCAAGCTAGAACCGGGGCCAACGTCCTGACTTTC
TRBV27	NA	TRBJ2-7	NA	CASSLYGSNSLFYEQYF	TGTGCCAGCAGTTTATACGGGAGTAACTCTCTTTTCTACGAGCAGTATTTC
TRBV4-2	NA	TRBJ1-2	NA	CASSQGTGYGYTF	TGTGCCAGCAGCCAAGGAACGGGGTATGGCTACACCTTC
TRBV30	NA	TRBJ2-1	NA	CACNINNEQFF	TGTGCCTGTAACATAAACAATGAGCAGTTCTTC
TRBV27	NA	TRBJ2-1	NA	CASSSKAGRYNEQFF	TGTGCCAGCAGTTCCAAGGCGGGACGCTACAATGAGCAGTTCTTC
TRBV5-1	NA	TRBJ2-3	NA	CASSSHSSPSTDTQYF	TGCGCCAGCAGCTCACATTCTAGCCCTAGCACAGATACGCAGTATTTT
TRBV9	TRBD2	TRBJ2-1	NA	CASSGGTSRYNEQFF	TGTGCCAGCAGCGGGGGGACTAGCCGTTACAATGAGCAGTTCTTC
TRBV5-4	TRBD1	TRBJ2-3	NA	CASSLSKGTGPTQSTDTQYF	TGTGCCAGCAGCTTGTCGAAGGGGACAGGGCCCACTCAGTCCACAGATACGCAGTATTTT
TRBV23-1	TRBD2	TRBJ2-7	NA	CASGSGNPTYEQYF	TGCGCCAGCGGCAGCGGGAACCCTACCTACGAGCAGTACTTC
TRBV30	TRBD1	TRBJ1-1	NA	CAWSPSLDRGLTEAFF	TGTGCCTGGAGCCCTTCCTTGGACAGGGGGCTCACTGAAGCTTTCTTT
TRBV28	NA	TRBJ1-4	once	CASSRTTARDEKLFF	TGTGCCAGCAGTAGAACGACGGCTAGAGATGAAAAACTGTTTTTT
TRBV7-2	NA	TRBJ2-3	NA	CASSLVVGSTDTQYF	TGTGCCAGCAGCTTAGTGGTCGGGAGTACAGATACGCAGTATTTT
TRBV2	TRBD2	TRBJ2-7	NA	CASSEVAGGGYEQYF	TGTGCCAGCAGTGAGGTGGCGGGAGGAGGGTACGAGCAGTACTTC
TRBV7-9	TRBD1	TRBJ1-3	NA	CASSWGQPNTIYF	TGTGCCAGCAGCTGGGGACAGCCAAACACCATATATTTT
TRBV5-4	TRBD2	TRBJ2-7	few	CACGIASGREQYF	TGTGCCTGTGGGATAGCTAGCGGGAGGGAGCAGTACTTC
TRBV27	NA	TRBJ2-7	NA	CASSPQGGGGAYEQYF	TGTGCCAGCAGTCCCCAAGGGGGAGGGGGGGCCTACGAGCAGTACTTC
TRBV5-1	NA	TRBJ2-7	NA	CASRRWGTYEQYF	TGCGCCAGCCGGCGGTGGGGCACCTACGAGCAGTACTTC
TRBV13	NA	TRBJ2-1	NA	CASRLSSYNEQFF	TGTGCCAGCAGGCTGAGCTCCTACAATGAGCAGTTCTTC
TRBV11-3	NA	TRBJ2-3	NA	CASSLDGSTDTQYF	TGTGCCAGCAGCTTAGACGGGAGCACAGATACGCAGTATTTT
TRBV11-2	TRBD2	TRBJ2-1	few	CASSFWGLADNEQFF	TGTGCCAGCAGTTTTTGGGGACTAGCGGACAATGAGCAGTTCTTC
TRBV27	TRBD1	TRBJ1-5	NA	CASKDLGQVNQPQHF	TGTGCCAGCAAAGATCTCGGACAGGTCAATCAGCCCCAGCATTTT
TRBV6-5	NA	TRBJ2-3	NA	CASSPDFLSTDTQYF	TGTGCCAGCAGCCCGGACTTCTTGAGCACAGATACGCAGTATTTT
TRBV5-4	NA	TRBJ1-2	NA	CASSLRDSINYGYTF	TGTGCCAGCAGCTTAAGAGACAGTATTAACTATGGCTACACCTTC
TRBV27	TRBD2	TRBJ2-1	NA	CASSFRTSGRLEQFF	TGTGCCAGCAGTTTTAGGACTAGCGGGAGACTGGAGCAGTTCTTC
TRBV7-9	NA	TRBJ1-1	NA	CASSLAMTGRITEAFF	TGTGCCAGCAGCTTAGCGATGACAGGTAGAATCACTGAAGCTTTCTTT
TRBV9	NA	TRBJ1-3	NA	CASSGWGGSDYSFSGNTIYF	TGTGCCAGCAGCGGTTGGGGAGGGTCGGACTACTCCTTCTCTGGAAACACCATATATTTT
TRBV30	NA	TRBJ2-1	NA	CAWGRENNEQFF	TGTGCCTGGGGCCGGGAGAACAATGAGCAGTTCTTC
TRBV28	NA	TRBJ1-3	NA	CASSLQGSSGNTIYF	TGTGCCAGCAGTTTACAGGGGAGCTCTGGAAACACCATATATTTT
TRBV27	NA	TRBJ1-1	few	CASTIRGGPITEAFF	TGTGCCAGCACCATAAGGGGGGGTCCAATAACTGAAGCTTTCTTT
TRBV5-1	NA	TRBJ1-1	NA	CASNPWDSNTEAFF	TGCGCCAGCAACCCTTGGGACTCGAACACTGAAGCTTTCTTT
TRBV29-1	NA	TRBJ1-1	NA	CSAEGAGRNTEAFF	TGCAGCGCAGAAGGTGCAGGGCGGAACACTGAAGCTTTCTTT
TRBV7-2	TRBD1	TRBJ2-3	few	CASSSQGTVDTQYF	TGTGCCAGCAGCTCACAAGGGACAGTTGATACGCAGTATTTT
TRBV18	TRBD1	TRBJ1-3	NA	CASSPGQGTRNTIYF	TGTGCCAGCTCACCGGGACAGGGGACTCGAAACACCATATATTTT
TRBV11-2	NA	TRBJ1-1	NA	CASSFSLNTEAFF	TGTGCCAGCAGCTTCTCCCTGAACACTGAAGCTTTCTTT
TRBV10-3	NA	TRBJ2-1	NA	CAAAAVAGEQFF	TGTGCCGCCGCCGCAGTGGCAGGGGAGCAGTTCTTC
TRBV5-1	TRBD1	TRBJ2-7	NA	CASSPGQGPTYEQYF	TGCGCCAGCAGCCCTGGACAGGGACCTACCTACGAGCAGTACTTC
TRBV2	NA	TRBJ2-7	once	CATQGRFSGGPYEQYF	TGTGCCACCCAGGGTAGATTTTCCGGGGGTCCCTACGAGCAGTACTTC
TRBV5-1	TRBD2	TRBJ2-5	NA	CASSFSLAGASETQYF	TGCGCCAGCAGCTTCAGCCTAGCGGGAGCCTCGGAGACCCAGTACTTC
TRBV7-9	TRBD2	TRBJ2-3	few	CASSLIAGGQDTQYF	TGTGCCAGCAGCTTAATAGCGGGAGGGCAGGATACGCAGTATTTT
TRBV18	NA	TRBJ1-5	NA	CASSMSLEGGQPQHF	TGTGCCAGCTCAATGTCTTTAGAGGGCGGCCAGCCCCAGCATTTT
TRBV28	NA	TRBJ1-5	NA	CASSKGVPGNLNQPQHF	TGTGCCAGCAGTAAAGGGGTGCCAGGCAATCTCAATCAGCCCCAGCATTTT
TRBV6-5	NA	TRBJ1-2	few	CASKEGVNYGYTF	TGTGCCAGCAAGGAGGGAGTTAACTATGGCTACACCTTC
TRBV6-1	NA	TRBJ1-5	few	CASSESGPSSPQHF	TGTGCCAGCAGTGAATCTGGTCCCAGTTCGCCCCAGCATTTT
TRBV7-7	TRBD2	TRBJ2-5	NA	CASSLGLAGGETQYF	TGTGCTAGCAGCTTAGGGCTAGCGGGTGGAGAGACCCAGTACTTC
TRBV5-1	NA	TRBJ2-5	NA	CASSSTGTETQYF	TGCGCCAGCAGCTCGACAGGTACAGAGACCCAGTACTTC
TRBV2	TRBD1	TRBJ2-7	few	CASSLGQGSYEQYF	TGTGCCAGCAGTTTGGGACAGGGCTCCTACGAGCAGTACTTC
TRBV4-1	TRBD2	TRBJ2-1	NA	CASSQDRGAYNEQFF	TGCGCCAGCAGCCAAGATCGGGGGGCCTACAATGAGCAGTTCTTC
TRBV7-6	TRBD2	TRBJ2-2	NA	CASSANSGEVSGELFF	TGTGCCAGCAGCGCCAATAGCGGGGAGGTTTCCGGGGAGCTGTTTTTT
TRBV2	TRBD1	TRBJ1-2	NA	CASSDKGGASYGYTF	TGTGCCAGCAGTGATAAAGGGGGCGCAAGCTATGGCTACACCTTC
TRBV2	TRBD1	TRBJ2-1	NA	CASKEGGANNEQFF	TGTGCCAGCAAGGAAGGGGGCGCAAACAATGAGCAGTTCTTC